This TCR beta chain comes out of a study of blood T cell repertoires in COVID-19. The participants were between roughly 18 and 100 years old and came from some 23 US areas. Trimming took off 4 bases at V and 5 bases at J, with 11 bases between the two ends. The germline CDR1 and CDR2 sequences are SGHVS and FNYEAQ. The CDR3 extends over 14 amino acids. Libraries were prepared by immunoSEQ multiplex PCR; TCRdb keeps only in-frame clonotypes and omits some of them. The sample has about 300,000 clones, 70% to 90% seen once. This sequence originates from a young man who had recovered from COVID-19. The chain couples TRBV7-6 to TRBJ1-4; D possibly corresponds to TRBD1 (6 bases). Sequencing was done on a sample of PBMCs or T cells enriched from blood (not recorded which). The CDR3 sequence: CASSSRDTNEKLFF. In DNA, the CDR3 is TGTGCCAGCAGCTCCCGGGACACCAATGAAAAACTGTTTTTT. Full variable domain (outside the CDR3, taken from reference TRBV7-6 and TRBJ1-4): GAGVSQSPRYKVTKRGQDVALRCDPISGHVSLYWYRQALGQGPEFLTYFNYEAQQDKSGLPNDRFSAERPEGSISTLTIQRTEQRDSAMYRCASSSRDTNEKLFFGSGTQLSVL.